The rows below give T cell receptor beta chains drawn from one sample of a study of T cell repertoires in cytomegalovirus infection. TCRdb independently ran MiXCR on the reads; one entry per CDR3 protein. The sample holds around 140,000 distinct CDR3 sequences; roughly 6% are singletons and the top ten take roughly 18%. Sequencing input: PBMCs. The source is a human donor in good health (CMV status not recorded). Some clones in this sample may be carry-over from other donors' samples. Each CDR3 is given with its conserved first and last residue. Fields, in order: J gene, clone size, D gene, V gene, CDR3 protein, CDR3 DNA. A D gene is named only where the DNA matches it firmly. Rows may omit the clone size; those that give it use once, few, many or a size class.

TRBJ1-1 many - TRBV28 CASSPAGAIRTTEAFF TGTGCCAGCAGCCCCGCCGGGGCGATACGGACCACTGAAGCTTTCTTT
TRBJ2-3 many TRBD1 TRBV7-2 CASSLDGTGTGDTQYF TGTGCCAGCAGCTTAGATGGGACAGGGACGGGAGATACGCAGTATTTT
TRBJ2-5 many TRBD2 TRBV7-2 CASSWGGQETQYF TGTGCCAGCAGCTGGGGGGGCCAAGAGACCCAGTACTTC
TRBJ2-7 many - TRBV5-1 CASSLGGGGNEQYF TGCGCCAGCAGCTTAGGAGGGGGGGGAAACGAGCAGTACTTC
TRBJ2-3 many - TRBV20-1 CSARDPPGTDTQYF TGCAGTGCTAGAGATCCACCAGGCACAGATACGCAGTATTTT
TRBJ2-2 - - TRBV3-1 CASSQLSGAGELFF TGTGCCAGCAGCCAGCTGAGTGGGGCCGGGGAGCTGTTTTTT
TRBJ2-7 many - TRBV29-1 CSVEGRARGPSYEQYF TGCAGCGTTGAAGGGAGGGCCAGGGGACCTTCCTACGAGCAGTACTTC
TRBJ2-5 many - TRBV5-1 CASSPRDLQQETQYF TGCGCCAGCAGCCCACGGGACTTGCAACAAGAGACCCAGTACTTC
TRBJ1-4 many - TRBV7-9 CASTSGGWGTNEKLFF TGTGCCAGCACCTCCGGGGGCTGGGGTACTAATGAAAAACTGTTTTTT
TRBJ2-1 - TRBD2 TRBV6-2/TRBV6-3 CASSLWRGAGNEQFF TGTGCCAGCAGTTTGTGGCGGGGGGCCGGGAATGAGCAGTTCTTC
TRBJ2-7 few - TRBV28 CASSDVSSYEQYF TGTGCCAGCAGCGACGTTTCCTCCTACGAGCAGTACTTC
TRBJ1-1 many TRBD1 TRBV20-1 CSARDNNRGTIEAFF TGCAGTGCTAGAGATAACAACAGGGGTACTATTGAAGCTTTCTTT
TRBJ2-3 many - TRBV5-1 CASSLGERSGTDTQYF TGCGCCAGCAGCTTGGGTGAACGGAGCGGCACAGATACGCAGTATTTT
TRBJ1-1 many - TRBV7-2 CASSPYRDTEAFF TGTGCCAGCAGCCCGTACAGGGACACTGAAGCTTTCTTT
TRBJ1-5 - - TRBV6-2/TRBV6-3 CASRKFHNQPQHF TGTGCCAGCAGAAAATTCCATAATCAGCCCCAGCATTTT
TRBJ2-1 many - TRBV19 CASSTKLSSYNEQFF TGTGCCAGTAGTACCAAATTGAGCTCCTACAATGAGCAGTTCTTC
TRBJ2-1 many - TRBV4-3 CASSQDNLAFDEQFF TGCGCCAGCAGCCAAGATAACCTAGCTTTCGATGAGCAGTTCTTC
TRBJ2-7 many TRBD1 TRBV7-8 CASSSGTGASYEQYF TGTGCCAGCAGCTCGGGGACAGGGGCATCCTACGAGCAGTACTTC
TRBJ1-5 many - TRBV12-3/TRBV12-4 CASSQLGQPQHF TGTGCCAGCAGTCAATTGGGGCAGCCCCAGCATTTT
TRBJ2-7 many TRBD1 TRBV28 CASSWTGGAEQYF TGTGCCAGTTCCTGGACAGGGGGCGCCGAGCAGTACTTC
TRBJ2-7 many TRBD1 TRBV7-2 CASSWTGRHEQYF TGTGCCAGCAGCTGGACAGGGCGCCACGAGCAGTACTTC
TRBJ2-2 - - TRBV18 CASGQGSAVTGELFF TGTGCCAGCGGCCAGGGGTCTGCGGTCACCGGGGAGCTGTTTTTT
TRBJ1-1 - - TRBV19 CASSMAGEYNTEAFF TGTGCCAGTAGTATGGCAGGGGAATATAACACTGAAGCTTTCTTT
TRBJ2-3 many - TRBV12-3/TRBV12-4 CASRTGTSLQYF TGTGCCAGCAGAACTGGCACTAGCCTTCAGTATTTT
TRBJ2-3 many TRBD2 TRBV7-2 CASSLRVSGGLDTQYF TGTGCCAGCAGCTTAAGAGTCAGCGGGGGGCTCGATACGCAGTATTTT
TRBJ1-1 few - TRBV12-3/TRBV12-4 CAIKSPEAFF TGTGCCATCAAGTCCCCTGAAGCTTTCTTT
TRBJ1-2 many - TRBV5-5 CASSLGRIANYGYTF TGTGCCAGCAGCCTGGGACGGATAGCTAACTATGGCTACACCTTC
TRBJ2-1 many TRBD2 TRBV19 CASSPGLAYNEQFF TGTGCCAGTAGTCCAGGACTAGCCTACAATGAGCAGTTCTTC
TRBJ2-3 many TRBD2 TRBV20-1 CSAPTGTSGGRRGTDTQYF TGCAGTGCTCCCACCGGGACTAGCGGGGGCCGGAGAGGGACAGATACGCAGTATTTT
TRBJ2-1 many TRBD1 TRBV15 CATSTTDWTGGNEQFF TGTGCCACCAGCACAACCGACTGGACAGGGGGTAATGAGCAGTTCTTC
TRBJ1-2 many - TRBV19 CASHQGSPYGYTF TGTGCCAGTCATCAGGGGTCGCCCTATGGCTACACCTTC
TRBJ1-1 many TRBD1 TRBV29-1 CSGRQGSTEAFF TGCAGCGGCCGACAGGGGAGCACTGAAGCTTTCTTT
TRBJ2-7 many - TRBV7-6 CANRVGGPTYEQYF TGTGCCAACCGGGTCGGGGGGCCAACCTACGAGCAGTACTTC
TRBJ2-7 many - TRBV7-6 CASSLGVVGEQYF TGTGCCAGCAGCTTAGGGGTGGTGGGAGAGCAGTACTTC
TRBJ2-1 - - TRBV20-1 CSARGDNHNEQFF TGCAGTGCTAGGGGGGACAACCACAATGAGCAGTTCTTC
TRBJ1-3 many - TRBV7-2 CASSYSGWGDPANSGNTIYF TGTGCCAGCAGTTATTCCGGATGGGGGGACCCCGCCAACTCTGGAAACACCATATATTTT
TRBJ1-1 few - TRBV7-9 CASSLMQRIPTEAFF TGTGCCAGCAGCCTAATGCAGCGGATTCCCACTGAAGCTTTCTTT
TRBJ1-1 many - TRBV19 CASRKLGGNTEAFF TGTGCCAGTAGAAAACTTGGGGGAAACACTGAAGCTTTCTTT
TRBJ1-6 many - TRBV10-3 CAISEGQTGNSPLHF TGTGCCATCAGTGAAGGACAGACGGGGAATTCACCCCTCCACTTT
TRBJ2-5 many - TRBV7-8 CASSREETQYF TGTGCCAGCAGCCGAGAAGAGACCCAGTACTTC
TRBJ2-1 - TRBD1 TRBV20-1 CSARDVWGQVNYNEQFF TGCAGTGCTAGAGATGTTTGGGGACAGGTGAACTACAATGAGCAGTTCTTC